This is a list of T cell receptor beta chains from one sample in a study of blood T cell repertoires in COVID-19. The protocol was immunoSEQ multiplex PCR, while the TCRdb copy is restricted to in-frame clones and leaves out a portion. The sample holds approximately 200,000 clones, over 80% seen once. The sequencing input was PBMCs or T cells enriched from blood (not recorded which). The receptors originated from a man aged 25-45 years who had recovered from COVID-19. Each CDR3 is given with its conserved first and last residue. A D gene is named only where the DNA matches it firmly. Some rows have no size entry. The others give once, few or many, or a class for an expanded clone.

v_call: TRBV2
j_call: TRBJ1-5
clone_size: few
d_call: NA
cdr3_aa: CASSAGASNQPQHF
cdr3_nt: TGTGCCAGCAGTGCAGGGGCAAGCAATCAGCCCCAGCATTTT

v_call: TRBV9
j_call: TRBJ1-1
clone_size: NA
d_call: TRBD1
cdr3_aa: CASSLGTGNTEAFF
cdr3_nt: TGTGCCAGCAGCCTCGGGACAGGGAACACTGAAGCTTTCTTT

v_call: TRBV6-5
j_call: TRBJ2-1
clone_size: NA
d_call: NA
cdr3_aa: CASSYAWDLYNEQFF
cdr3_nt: TGTGCCAGCAGTTACGCGTGGGACTTATACAATGAGCAGTTCTTC

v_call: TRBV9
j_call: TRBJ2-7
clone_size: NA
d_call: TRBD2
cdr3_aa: CASSDGTSGRSDEQYF
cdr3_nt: TGTGCCAGCAGCGACGGGACTAGCGGGAGGAGTGACGAGCAGTACTTC

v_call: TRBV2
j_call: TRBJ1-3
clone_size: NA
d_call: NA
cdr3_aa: CASSETGQGNTIYF
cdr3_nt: TGTGCCAGCAGTGAAACAGGGCAAGGAAACACCATATATTTT

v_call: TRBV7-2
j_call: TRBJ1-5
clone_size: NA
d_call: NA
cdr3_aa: CASSSSTAWQPQHF
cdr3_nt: TGTGCCAGCAGCTCCAGCACAGCATGGCAGCCCCAGCATTTT

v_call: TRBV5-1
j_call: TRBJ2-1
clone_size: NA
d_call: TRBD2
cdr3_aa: CASSHSSGGLDNEQFF
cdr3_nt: TGCGCCAGCAGTCACAGTTCGGGGGGGCTGGACAATGAGCAGTTCTTC

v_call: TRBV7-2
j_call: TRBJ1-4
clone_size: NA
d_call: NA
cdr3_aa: CASSRGAGNEKLFF
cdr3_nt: TGTGCCAGCAGCCGGGGCGCGGGGAATGAAAAACTGTTTTTT

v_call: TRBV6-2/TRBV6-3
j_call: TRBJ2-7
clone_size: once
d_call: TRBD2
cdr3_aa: CASSNLITGTSVRDVYEQYF
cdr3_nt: TGTGCCAGCAGTAACCTCATCACCGGGACTAGCGTCCGGGATGTCTACGAGCAGTACTTC

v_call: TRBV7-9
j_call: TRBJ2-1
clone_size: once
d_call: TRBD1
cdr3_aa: CATGTGLGNEQFF
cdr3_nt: TGTGCCACCGGGACAGGGCTTGGGAATGAGCAGTTCTTC

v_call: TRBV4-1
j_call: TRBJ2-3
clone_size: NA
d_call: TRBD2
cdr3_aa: CASSQVLAGVPDTQYF
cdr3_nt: TGCGCCAGCAGCCAAGTATTAGCGGGAGTGCCAGATACGCAGTATTTT

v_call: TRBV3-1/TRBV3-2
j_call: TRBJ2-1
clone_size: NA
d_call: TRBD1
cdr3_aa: CASSQDRGTGGRNEQFF
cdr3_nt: TGTGCCAGCAGCCAAGATCGCGGGACAGGGGGAAGGAATGAGCAGTTCTTC

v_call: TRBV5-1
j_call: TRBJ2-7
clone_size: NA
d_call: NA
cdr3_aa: CASSLAGNYEQYF
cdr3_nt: TGCGCCAGCAGCTTGGCAGGGAACTACGAGCAGTACTTC

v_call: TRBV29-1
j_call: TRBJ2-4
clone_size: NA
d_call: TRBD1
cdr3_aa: CSVMGQPSGAKNIQYF
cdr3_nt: TGCAGCGTTATGGGACAGCCAAGTGGAGCCAAAAACATTCAGTACTTC

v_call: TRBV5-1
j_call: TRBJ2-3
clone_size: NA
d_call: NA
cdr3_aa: CASSSYSAGTDTQYF
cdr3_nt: TGCGCCAGCAGCTCTTATAGCGCCGGCACAGATACGCAGTATTTT

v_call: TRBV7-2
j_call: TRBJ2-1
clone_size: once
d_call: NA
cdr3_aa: CASSLAYMGGGGNNEQFF
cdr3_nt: TGTGCCAGCAGCTTAGCCTATATGGGGGGAGGAGGAAACAATGAGCAGTTCTTC

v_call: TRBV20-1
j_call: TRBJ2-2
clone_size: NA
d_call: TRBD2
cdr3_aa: CSASRGSSGRGTGELFF
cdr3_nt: TGCAGTGCTAGTAGGGGTTCTAGCGGGAGGGGAACCGGGGAGCTGTTTTTT

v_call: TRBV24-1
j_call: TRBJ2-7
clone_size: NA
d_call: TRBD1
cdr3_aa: CATSDAGTGNYYEQYF
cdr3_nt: TGTGCCACCAGTGACGCCGGGACAGGGAACTACTACGAGCAGTACTTC